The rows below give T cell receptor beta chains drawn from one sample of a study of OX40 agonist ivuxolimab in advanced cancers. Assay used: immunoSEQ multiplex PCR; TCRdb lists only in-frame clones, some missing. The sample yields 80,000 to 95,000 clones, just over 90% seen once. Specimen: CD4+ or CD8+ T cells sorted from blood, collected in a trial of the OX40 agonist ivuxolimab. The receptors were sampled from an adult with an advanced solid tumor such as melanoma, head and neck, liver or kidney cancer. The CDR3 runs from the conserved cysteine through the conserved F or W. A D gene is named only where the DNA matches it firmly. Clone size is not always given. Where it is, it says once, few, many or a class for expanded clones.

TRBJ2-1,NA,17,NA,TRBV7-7,CASSPSDTSSSYNEQFF,TGTGCTAGCAGCCCATCAGATACTAGCAGCTCCTACAATGAGCAGTTCTTC
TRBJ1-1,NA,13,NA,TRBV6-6,CASRKDHNTEAFF,TGTGCCAGCCGAAAGGACCACAACACTGAAGCTTTCTTT
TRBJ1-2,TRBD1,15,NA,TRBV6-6,CASSSRTGTNYGYTF,TGTGCCAGCAGTTCCCGGACAGGAACTAACTATGGCTACACCTTC
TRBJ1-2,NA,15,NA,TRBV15,CATSRAKVRDYGYTF,TGTGCCACCAGCAGAGCGAAGGTGAGGGACTATGGCTACACCTTC
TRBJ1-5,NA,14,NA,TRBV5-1,CASSLLQGGQPQHF,TGCGCCAGCAGCTTGCTGCAGGGAGGTCAGCCCCAGCATTTT
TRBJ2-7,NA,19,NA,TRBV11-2,CASSHVSKALTIHLYEQYF,TGTGCCAGCAGCCATGTTTCGAAAGCCCTCACTATACATTTGTACGAGCAGTACTTC
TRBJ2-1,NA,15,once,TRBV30,CAWSVGSLNHNEQFF,TGTGCCTGGAGTGTTGGGAGTTTGAACCACAATGAGCAGTTCTTC
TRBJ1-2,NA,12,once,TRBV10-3,CAISRAGVGYTF,TGTGCCATCAGCCGGGCCGGTGTAGGCTACACCTTC
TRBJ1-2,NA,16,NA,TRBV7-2,CASSFAIGGSNPRYTF,TGTGCCAGCAGCTTCGCCATCGGGGGCTCAAACCCCCGCTACACCTTC
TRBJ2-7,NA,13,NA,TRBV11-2,CASSFSRAEEQYF,TGTGCCAGCAGCTTTTCTAGAGCGGAAGAGCAGTACTTC
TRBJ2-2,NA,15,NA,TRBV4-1,CASSQETTNTGELFF,TGCGCCAGCAGCCAAGAGACAACGAACACCGGGGAGCTGTTTTTT
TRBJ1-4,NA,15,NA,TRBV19,CASSPTLSTNEKLFF,TGTGCCAGTAGTCCAACACTCTCAACTAATGAAAAACTGTTTTTT
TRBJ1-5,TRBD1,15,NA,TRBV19,CASSIEGASNQPQHF,TGTGCCAGTAGTATCGAGGGGGCCAGCAATCAGCCCCAGCATTTT
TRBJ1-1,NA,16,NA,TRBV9,CASSDFLTLGSTEAFF,TGTGCCAGCAGCGACTTCTTGACCCTAGGGAGCACTGAAGCTTTCTTT
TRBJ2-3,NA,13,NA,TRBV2,CASQSGGTDTQYF,TGTGCCAGCCAGTCAGGAGGTACAGATACGCAGTATTTT
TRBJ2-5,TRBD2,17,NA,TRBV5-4,CASSLESSGVTRETQYF,TGTGCCAGCAGCTTGGAGAGTAGCGGGGTTACCAGGGAGACCCAGTACTTC
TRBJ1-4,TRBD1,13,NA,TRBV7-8,CASSFYRGEKLFF,TGTGCCAGCAGCTTCTACAGGGGTGAAAAACTGTTTTTT
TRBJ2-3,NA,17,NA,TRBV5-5,CASSSGPWTMTSGAQYF,TGTGCCAGCAGCTCTGGGCCCTGGACTATGACATCGGGTGCGCAGTATTTT
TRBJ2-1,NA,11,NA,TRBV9,CASSVGGEQFF,TGTGCCAGCAGCGTCGGGGGTGAGCAGTTCTTC
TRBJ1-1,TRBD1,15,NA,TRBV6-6,CASSSSGTVNTEAFF,TGTGCCAGCAGTTCGTCCGGGACAGTGAACACTGAAGCTTTCTTT
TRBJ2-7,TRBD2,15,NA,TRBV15,CATSRGGVSRAEQYF,TGTGCCACCAGCAGGGGGGGGGTTTCCAGGGCCGAGCAGTACTTC
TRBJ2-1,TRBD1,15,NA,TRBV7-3,CASSLNGQGYNEQFF,TGTGCCAGCAGCTTAAACGGACAGGGATACAATGAGCAGTTCTTC
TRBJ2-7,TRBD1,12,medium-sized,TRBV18,CASSPGGDEQYF,TGTGCCAGCTCGCCAGGGGGCGACGAGCAGTACTTC
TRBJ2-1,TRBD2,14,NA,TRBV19,CASSFRTSGVEQFF,TGTGCCAGTAGCTTTCGGACTAGCGGGGTTGAGCAGTTCTTC